This is a list of T cell receptor beta chains from one sample in a study of blood T cell repertoires in COVID-19. Here immunoSEQ multiplex PCR was the method, and the copy in TCRdb shows in-frame clones only, minus some. The repertoire holds 350,000 or so clones, with about 86% as singletons. The sequencing input was PBMCs or T cells enriched from blood (not recorded which). The receptors derive from a middle-aged woman with acute COVID-19. CDR3s leave out the opening cysteine and the closing phenylalanine or tryptophan. Each record gives: V gene, J gene, CDR3 protein.

TRBV7-6,TRBJ2-1,ASSWSRTSGSVNEQF
TRBV4-3,TRBJ1-5,ASSQEAPIVRAQPQH
TRBV11-3,TRBJ2-3,ASSLDSNSGTQY
TRBV19,TRBJ2-3,ASRLSGTSSTDTQY
TRBV6-4,TRBJ2-3,ASSDRRGGTDTQY
TRBV23-1,TRBJ1-1,ASGRRGPRTEAF
TRBV5-6,TRBJ2-1,ASSLGLFSYNEQF
TRBV7-8,TRBJ1-3,ASSSDKGNTIY
TRBV7-9,TRBJ1-5,ASSFGTANNQPQH
TRBV5-6,TRBJ1-3,ASSVKTGFGNTIY
TRBV5-1,TRBJ2-1,ASSLGSSGGYNEQF
TRBV5-6,TRBJ1-3,ASSLFGTNRNTIY
TRBV19,TRBJ2-5,ASRSQGLAGDQETQY
TRBV2,TRBJ2-1,ASVDRASGKGNEQF
TRBV12-5,TRBJ2-2,ASGSPTGGAPGELF
TRBV7-9,TRBJ2-5,ASSFGDRKTQY
TRBV24-1,TRBJ2-3,ATSDSPWTRSTQY
TRBV11-3,TRBJ2-3,ASSLASGGGDTQY
TRBV19,TRBJ1-4,ASSPRDRDPSTNEKLF
TRBV18,TRBJ2-2,ASSPYPGTANTGELF
TRBV18,TRBJ2-7,ASSPPGTGGLFEQY
TRBV6-4,TRBJ2-4,ARIPPSRENIQY
TRBV29-1,TRBJ2-1,SVFPGLAVYNEQF
TRBV14,TRBJ2-7,ASSRGTPYEQY
TRBV4-2,TRBJ2-7,ASSQVEVDRAHEQY
TRBV19,TRBJ2-1,ASRGLGMGNEQF
TRBV4-3,TRBJ2-7,ASSQVVNPAYEQY
TRBV19,TRBJ1-4,ASSKGQASLNEKLF
TRBV24-1,TRBJ1-2,ATPSGTDINYGYT
TRBV29-1,TRBJ1-1,SVTTGGWTEAF
TRBV4-1,TRBJ1-6,ASSQDRGSNSPLH
TRBV6-5,TRBJ2-1,ASSYRDRRHNEQF
TRBV5-1,TRBJ1-1,ASSLHRGGDTEAF
TRBV4-1,TRBJ2-5,ASSQDPKKETQY
TRBV28,TRBJ2-7,ASRVSGQISSYEQY
TRBV29-1,TRBJ1-2,SVQDLNYGYT
TRBV7-2,TRBJ2-7,ASSSSRDRYEQY
TRBV7-9,TRBJ2-7,ASSLTPGTATSEQY
TRBV4-2,TRBJ1-1,ASSQARDTEAF
TRBV6-5,TRBJ1-2,ASTLGARYGYT
TRBV28,TRBJ2-7,ASRTGGTYEQY
TRBV7-8,TRBJ1-2,ASSNRQSYYGYT
TRBV7-8,TRBJ1-4,ASSLGQGKGATNEKLF
TRBV3-1/TRBV3-2,TRBJ2-5,ASSQDGLAGVLVEETQY
TRBV6-2/TRBV6-3,TRBJ1-1,ASSPTGPEAF
TRBV11-3,TRBJ1-2,ASSQQGRGYT
TRBV2,TRBJ2-5,ASSEVTGLGTQY